The T cell receptor beta chain described here comes from a study of post-analysis software for immune sequencing data. Study results and caveats: Analysis by F measure revealed that same-batch samples clustered strongly together. Among about 5 TRBV segments more frequent in patients than controls were TRBV5-6, TRBV5-1 and TRBV20-1.

TCR beta cDNA libraries included unique molecular identifiers. TCRdb fed the PCR reads into MiXCR, producing one record per CDR3 protein. Of about 400,000 distinct CDR3 sequences detected, around 37% appear once; the ten largest clones hold roughly an eighth. This CDR3 is 16 amino acids long. With V trimmed by 4 bases and J by 13 bases, 20 bases remained unmatched. The germline V gene has CDR1 SGHRS and CDR2 YFSETQ. To note about this clonotype: The antigen remains undetermined.

Source material: blood. This chain links TRBV5-1 with TRBJ2-5; 9 bases map to TRBD1. The clonotype originates from a girl under 18 with multiple sclerosis. CDR3 sequence reads: CASSLGDTGGIYERYF. The CDR3 coding sequence is TGCGCCAGCAGCCTGGGGGACACAGGGGGCATATACGAGCGGTACTTC.